This is a list of T cell receptor beta chains from one sample in a study of blood T cell repertoires in COVID-19. Profiling relied on immunoSEQ multiplex PCR, and the TCRdb table lists in-frame clones only, not all of them. The table records 110,000 to 150,000 clones, 84% of them present only once. The specimen was peripheral blood. The receptor set was obtained from a human donor in a cohort sampled during active COVID-19. The CDR3 runs from the conserved cysteine through the conserved F or W. A D gene is named only where the DNA matches it firmly. Clone size is not always given. Where it is, it says once, few, many or a class for expanded clones.

TRBJ1-5 - TRBV9 - 14 TGTGCCAGCAGCGCCCAGGGCGGCAATCAGCCCCAGCATTTT CASSAQGGNQPQHF
TRBJ2-6 once TRBV2 TRBD1 19 TGTGCCAGCGGCGGTCCCGGGACAGCCCCTGGGACCGGGGCCAACGTCCTGACTTTC CASGGPGTAPGTGANVLTF
TRBJ1-1 - TRBV6-1 TRBD1 15 TGTGCCAGCAGTGAAAGAGGGGGCCCGAGGGGTGAAGCTTTCTTT CASSERGGPRGEAFF
TRBJ2-2 - TRBV5-1 TRBD1 15 TGCGCCAGCAGGGCAGGGGGTTCGAACACCGGGGAGCTGTTTTTT CASRAGGSNTGELFF
TRBJ1-4 - TRBV27 TRBD1 14 TGTGCCAGCAGTTTCCTCGTGACAGGGGACAAACTGTTTTTT CASSFLVTGDKLFF
TRBJ2-1 - TRBV20-1 - 12 TGCAGTGCTAGTCGGCTCGGGGATGAGCAGTTCTTC CSASRLGDEQFF
TRBJ1-1 - TRBV12-5 TRBD1 19 TGTGCTAGTGGTTTGGCAACTCTCCGACCAGGGGGCGCGGACACTGAAGCTTTCTTT CASGLATLRPGGADTEAFF
TRBJ2-6 - TRBV2 TRBD1 17 TGTGCCAGCAGTCGGACAGGGGGCAGCTCTGGGGCCAACGTCCTGACTTTC CASSRTGGSSGANVLTF
TRBJ1-1 - TRBV7-2 TRBD1 15 TGTGCCAGCAGCAAACTTCAGGGGGCGCGAACTGAAGCTTTCTTT CASSKLQGARTEAFF
TRBJ1-2 few TRBV3-1/TRBV3-2 - 14 TGTGCCAGCAGCGCGAAGCAGGGCAACTATGGCTACACCTTC CASSAKQGNYGYTF
TRBJ1-2 - TRBV6-5 - 15 TGTGCCAGCAGTCCGGGGGAGGGGTTCCTCTTGGGCTACACCTTC CASSPGEGFLLGYTF
TRBJ1-1 once TRBV6-5 - 13 TGTGCCAGCAGGGGGCGGCCGAACACTGAAGCTTTCTTT CASRGRPNTEAFF
TRBJ1-2 few TRBV19 - 14 TGTGCCAGTAGTCTCCGTCCAGGGAACTATGGCTACACCTTC CASSLRPGNYGYTF
TRBJ2-1 - TRBV4-3 TRBD2 14 TGCGCCAGCAGCCAAGATCCTAGCGGGAGAAGACAGTTCTTC CASSQDPSGRRQFF